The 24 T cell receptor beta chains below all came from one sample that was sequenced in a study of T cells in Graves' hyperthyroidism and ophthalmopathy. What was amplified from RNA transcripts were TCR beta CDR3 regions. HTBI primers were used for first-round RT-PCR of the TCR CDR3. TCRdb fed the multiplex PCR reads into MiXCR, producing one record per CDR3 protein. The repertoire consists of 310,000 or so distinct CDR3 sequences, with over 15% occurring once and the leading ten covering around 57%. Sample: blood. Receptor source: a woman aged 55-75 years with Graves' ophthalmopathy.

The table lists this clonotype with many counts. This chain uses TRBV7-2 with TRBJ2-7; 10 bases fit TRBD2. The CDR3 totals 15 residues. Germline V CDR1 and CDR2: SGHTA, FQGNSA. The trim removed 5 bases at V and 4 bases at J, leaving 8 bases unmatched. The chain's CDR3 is CASSPSSGSSYEQYF. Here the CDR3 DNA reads TGTGCCAGCAGCCCCTCTAGCGGGAGTTCGTACGAGCAGTACTTC.

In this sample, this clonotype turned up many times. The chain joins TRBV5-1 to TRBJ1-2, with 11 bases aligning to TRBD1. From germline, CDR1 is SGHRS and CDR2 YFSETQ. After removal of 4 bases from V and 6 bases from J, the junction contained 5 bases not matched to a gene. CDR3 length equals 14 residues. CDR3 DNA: TGCGCCAGCAGCCCCGGGACAGGGGGAAATGGCTACACCTTC. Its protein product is CASSPGTGGNGYTF.

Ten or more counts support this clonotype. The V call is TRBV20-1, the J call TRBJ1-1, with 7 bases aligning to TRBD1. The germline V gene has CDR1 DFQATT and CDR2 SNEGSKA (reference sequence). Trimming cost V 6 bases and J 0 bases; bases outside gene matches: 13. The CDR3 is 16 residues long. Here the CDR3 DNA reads TGCAGTGCCGATGCCGGGACAGCGATTATGAACACTGAAGCTTTCTTT. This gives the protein CSADAGTAIMNTEAFF.

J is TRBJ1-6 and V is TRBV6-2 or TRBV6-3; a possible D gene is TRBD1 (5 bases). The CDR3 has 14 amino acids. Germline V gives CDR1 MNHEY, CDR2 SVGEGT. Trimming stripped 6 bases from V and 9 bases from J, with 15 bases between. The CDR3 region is CASSRGHDSSPLHF. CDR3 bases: TGTGCCAGCAGCCGCGGACACGACTCTTCACCCCTCCACTTT.

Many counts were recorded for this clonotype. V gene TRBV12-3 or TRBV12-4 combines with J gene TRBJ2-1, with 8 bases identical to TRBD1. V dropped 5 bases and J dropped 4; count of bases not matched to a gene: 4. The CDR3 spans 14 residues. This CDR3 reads CASSGTGIYNEQFF. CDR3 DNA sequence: TGTGCCAGCAGTGGGACAGGCATATACAATGAGCAGTTCTTC.

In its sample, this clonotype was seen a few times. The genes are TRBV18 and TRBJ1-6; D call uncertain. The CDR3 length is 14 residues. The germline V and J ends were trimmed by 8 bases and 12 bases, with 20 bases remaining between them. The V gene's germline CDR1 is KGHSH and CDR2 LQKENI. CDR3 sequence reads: CASTSRGTFLPLHF. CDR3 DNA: TGTGCCAGCACATCACGTGGCACTTTTTTACCCCTCCACTTT.

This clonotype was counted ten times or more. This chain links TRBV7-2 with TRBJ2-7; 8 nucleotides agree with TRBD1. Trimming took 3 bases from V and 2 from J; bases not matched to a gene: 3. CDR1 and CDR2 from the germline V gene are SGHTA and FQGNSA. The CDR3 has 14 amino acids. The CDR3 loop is CASSFRTGTYEQYF. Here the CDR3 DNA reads TGTGCCAGCAGCTTTCGGACAGGGACCTACGAGCAGTACTTC.

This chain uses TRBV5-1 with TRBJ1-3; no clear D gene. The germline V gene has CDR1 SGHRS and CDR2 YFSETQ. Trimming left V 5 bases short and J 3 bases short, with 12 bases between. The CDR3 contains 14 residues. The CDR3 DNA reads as TGCGCCAGCAGTTTAACCAGCCTTGGAAACACCATATATTTT. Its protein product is CASSLTSLGNTIYF.

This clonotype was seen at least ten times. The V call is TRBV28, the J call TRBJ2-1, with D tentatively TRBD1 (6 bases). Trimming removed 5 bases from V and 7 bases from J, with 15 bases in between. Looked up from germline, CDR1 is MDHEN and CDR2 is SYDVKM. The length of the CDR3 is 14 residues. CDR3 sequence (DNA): TGTGCCAGCAGTACTCCGGACAGTCTAAATGAGCAGTTCTTC. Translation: CASSTPDSLNEQFF.

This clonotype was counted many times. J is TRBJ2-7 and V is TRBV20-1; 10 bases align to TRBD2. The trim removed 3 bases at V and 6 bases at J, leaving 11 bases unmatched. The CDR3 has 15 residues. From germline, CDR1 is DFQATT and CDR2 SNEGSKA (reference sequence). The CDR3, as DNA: TGCAGTGCTAGGTGGCTACTAGCGGGAATAGCCGAGCAGTACTTC. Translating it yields CSARWLLAGIAEQYF.

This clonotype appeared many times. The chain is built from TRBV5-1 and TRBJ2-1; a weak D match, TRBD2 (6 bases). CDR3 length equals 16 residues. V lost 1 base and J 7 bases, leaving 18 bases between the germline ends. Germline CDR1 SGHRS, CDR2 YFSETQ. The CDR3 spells CASSLLVPPGENEQFF. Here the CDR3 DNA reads TGCGCCAGCAGCTTGTTGGTCCCCCCGGGGGAGAATGAGCAGTTCTTC. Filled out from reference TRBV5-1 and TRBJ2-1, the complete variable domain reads KAGVTQTPRYLIKTRGQQVTLSCSPISGHRSVSWYQQTPGQGLQFLFEYFSETQRNKGNFPGRFSGRQFSNSRSEMNVSTLELGDSALYLCASSLLVPPGENEQFFGPGTRLTVL.

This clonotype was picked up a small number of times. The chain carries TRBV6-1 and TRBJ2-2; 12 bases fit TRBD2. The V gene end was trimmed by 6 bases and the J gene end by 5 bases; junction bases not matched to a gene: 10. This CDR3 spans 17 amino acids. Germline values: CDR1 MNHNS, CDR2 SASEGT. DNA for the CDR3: TGTGCCAGCAGGTGGCCTAGCGGGAGGGCCGGGACCGGGGAGCTGTTTTTT. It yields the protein CASRWPSGRAGTGELFF.

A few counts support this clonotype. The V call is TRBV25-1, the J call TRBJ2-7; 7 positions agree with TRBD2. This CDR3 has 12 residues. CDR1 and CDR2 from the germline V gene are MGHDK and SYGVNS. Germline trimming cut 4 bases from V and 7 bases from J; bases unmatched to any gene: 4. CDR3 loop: CASSGGGGEQYF. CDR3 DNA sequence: TGTGCCAGCAGTGGTGGCGGGGGTGAGCAGTACTTC.

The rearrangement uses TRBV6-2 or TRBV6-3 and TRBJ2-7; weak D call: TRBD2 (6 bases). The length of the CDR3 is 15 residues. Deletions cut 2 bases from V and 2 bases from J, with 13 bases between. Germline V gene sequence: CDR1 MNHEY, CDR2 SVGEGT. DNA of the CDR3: TGTGCCAGCAGTTACGATACTAGCAGCCCCTACGAGCAGTACTTC. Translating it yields CASSYDTSSPYEQYF.

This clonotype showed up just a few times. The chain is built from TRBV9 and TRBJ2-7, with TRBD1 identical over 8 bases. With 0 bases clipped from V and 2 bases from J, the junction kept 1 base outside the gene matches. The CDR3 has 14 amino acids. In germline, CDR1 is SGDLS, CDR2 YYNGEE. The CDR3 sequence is CASSVADRAYEQYF. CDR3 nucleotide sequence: TGTGCCAGCAGCGTAGCGGACAGGGCCTACGAGCAGTACTTC. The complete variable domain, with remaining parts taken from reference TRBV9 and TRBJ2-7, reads DSGVTQTPKHLITATGQRVTLRCSPRSGDLSVYWYQQSLDQGLQFLIQYYNGEERAKGNILERFSAQQFPDLHSELNLSSLELGDSALYFCASSVADRAYEQYFGPGTRLTVT.

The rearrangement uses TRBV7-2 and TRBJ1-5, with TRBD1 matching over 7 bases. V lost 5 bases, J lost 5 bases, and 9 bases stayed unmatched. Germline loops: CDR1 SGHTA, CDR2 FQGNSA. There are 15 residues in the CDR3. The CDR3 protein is CASSVDRAGDQPQHF. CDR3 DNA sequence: TGTGCCAGCAGCGTAGACAGGGCGGGCGATCAGCCCCAGCATTTT.

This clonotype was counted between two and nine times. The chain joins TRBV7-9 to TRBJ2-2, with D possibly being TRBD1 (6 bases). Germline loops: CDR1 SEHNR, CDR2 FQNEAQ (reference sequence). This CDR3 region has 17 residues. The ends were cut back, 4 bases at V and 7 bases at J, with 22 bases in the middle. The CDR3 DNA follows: TGTGCCAGCAGCTCCCTAGGACAGCAAACAGGCAGCGGGGAGCTGTTTTTT. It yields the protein CASSSLGQQTGSGELFF.

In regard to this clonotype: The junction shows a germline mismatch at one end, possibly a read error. In DNA form, the CDR3 reads TGTGCCAGCAGTTTATCTGGTAGCGGGGGGGCGTACAATGAGCAGTCCTTC. This sequence encodes CASSLSGSGGAYNEQSF. The chain carries TRBV12-3 or TRBV12-4 and TRBJ2-1; TRBD2 agrees at 11 bases. This CDR3 region has 17 residues.

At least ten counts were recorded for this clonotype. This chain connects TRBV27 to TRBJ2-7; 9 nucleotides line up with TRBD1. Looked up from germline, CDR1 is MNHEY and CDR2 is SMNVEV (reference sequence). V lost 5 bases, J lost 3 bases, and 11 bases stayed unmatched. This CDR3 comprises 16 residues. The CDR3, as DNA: TGTGCCAGCAGTCGAATTGCGGGACAGGGCGACTACGAGCAGTACTTC. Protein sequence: CASSRIAGQGDYEQYF.

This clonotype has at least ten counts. The CDR3: CASAKWAEQANYGYTF. CDR3 sequence (DNA): TGTGCCAGCGCTAAATGGGCAGAACAAGCTAACTATGGCTACACCTTC. This chain connects TRBV27 to TRBJ1-2; D gene uncertain. Trimming removed 8 bases at V and 0 bases at J, with 19 bases between. The CDR3 has 16 amino acids. Germline V gene data show CDR1 as MNHEY and CDR2 as SMNVEV (reference sequence).

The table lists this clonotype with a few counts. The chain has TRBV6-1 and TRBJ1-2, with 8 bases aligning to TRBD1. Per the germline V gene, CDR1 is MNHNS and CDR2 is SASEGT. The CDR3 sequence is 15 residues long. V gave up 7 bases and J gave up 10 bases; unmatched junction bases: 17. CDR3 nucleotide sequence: TGTGCCAGCACTTCAAGGTCAGGGGGCGGAAGTACCTACACCTTC. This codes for CASTSRSGGGSTYTF.

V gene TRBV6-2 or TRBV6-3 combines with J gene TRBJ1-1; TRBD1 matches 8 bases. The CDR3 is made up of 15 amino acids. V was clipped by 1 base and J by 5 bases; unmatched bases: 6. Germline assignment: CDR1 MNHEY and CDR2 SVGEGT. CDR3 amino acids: CASSYFRGRGTEAFF. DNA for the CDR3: TGTGCCAGCAGTTACTTCAGGGGGCGCGGAACTGAAGCTTTCTTT.

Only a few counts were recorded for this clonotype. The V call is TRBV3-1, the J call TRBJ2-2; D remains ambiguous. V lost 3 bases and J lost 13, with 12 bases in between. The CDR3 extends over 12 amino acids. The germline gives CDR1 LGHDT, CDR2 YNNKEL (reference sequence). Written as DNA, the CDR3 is TGTGCCAGCAGCCAGGCCTCCAGCTCGCTGTTTTTT. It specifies CASSQASSSLFF.

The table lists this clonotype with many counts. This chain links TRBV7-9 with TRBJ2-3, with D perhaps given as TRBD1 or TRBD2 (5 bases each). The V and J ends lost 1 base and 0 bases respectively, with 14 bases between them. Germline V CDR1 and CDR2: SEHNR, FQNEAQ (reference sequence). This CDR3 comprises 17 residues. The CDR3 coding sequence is TGTGCCAGCAGCTTAGTATCGGGGCCGGAGAGCACAGATACGCAGTATTTT. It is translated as CASSLVSGPESTDTQYF. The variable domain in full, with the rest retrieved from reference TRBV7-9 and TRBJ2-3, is DTGVSQNPRHKITKRGQNVTFRCDPISEHNRLYWYRQTLGQGPEFLTYFQNEAQLEKSRLLSDRFSAERPKGSFSTLEIQRTEQGDSAMYLCASSLVSGPESTDTQYFGPGTRLTVL.